The 19 T cell receptor beta chains reported below all come from one sample, sequenced in a study of blood T cell repertoires in COVID-19. The data were produced by immunoSEQ multiplex PCR, yet TCRdb's version contains in-frame clones alone and is incomplete. The table lists tens of thousands of clones, roughly 86% of them singletons. The specimen was peripheral blood. These receptors were obtained from a human donor in a cohort sampled during active COVID-19.

This clone occurred once. The rearrangement uses TRBV7-2 and TRBJ2-3; 11 positions match TRBD2. The length of the CDR3 is 15 residues. CDR1 SGHTA and CDR2 FQGNSA come from the germline V gene. Unmatched junction bases numbered 7, after V lost 7 bases and J lost 4 bases. The CDR3 DNA reads as TGTGCCAGCATCAATAGCGGGGGGGCGGCAGATACGCAGTATTTT. Translated, it gives CASINSGGAADTQYF.

DNA of the CDR3: TGCGCCAGCAGCCAATCACAGGGCTCCTACGAGCAGTACTTC. The encoded protein is CASSQSQGSYEQYF. The rearrangement uses TRBV5-1 and TRBJ2-7; tentatively, D is TRBD1 (6 bases). CDR3 length equals 14 residues. Germline V gene sequence: CDR1 SGHRS, CDR2 YFSETQ. The V gene lost 4 bases and the J gene lost 0 bases, with 11 bases spanning the gap.

The chain employs TRBV19 and TRBJ2-3, with 8 bases identical to TRBD1. In germline, CDR1 is LNHDA, CDR2 SQIVND (reference sequence). V lost 4 bases and J lost 5; bases outside the gene matches: 5. The CDR3 loop spans 14 amino acids. Written as DNA, the CDR3 is TGTGCCAGTAGTACTGGACAGGGTTTAGATACGCAGTATTTT. Translation: CASSTGQGLDTQYF.

This clone appeared once. The V and J genes are TRBV20-1 and TRBJ2-7; 7 nucleotides match TRBD2. Germline CDR1 and CDR2: DFQATT and SNEGSKA (reference sequence). The CDR3 runs to 14 residues. The V and J ends lost 3 bases and 4 bases, in that order; junction bases with no gene match: 9. The CDR3 bases are TGCAGTGCTAGTGGACTAGATGGGTATTACGAGCAGTACTTC. Translated, it gives CSASGLDGYYEQYF.

The chain is built from TRBV5-1 and TRBJ1-6, with 11 bases aligning to TRBD1. The J segment lost 8 bases and the V segment lost 2 bases, leaving 6 bases of the junction unmatched. Germline V lookup: CDR1 SGHRS, CDR2 YFSETQ. The CDR3 is 16 residues long. CDR3 in amino acids: CASSFSGTGGDSPLHF. Written as DNA, the CDR3 is TGCGCCAGCAGCTTCTCCGGGACAGGGGGTGATTCACCCCTCCACTTT.

V gene TRBV7-2 combines with J gene TRBJ2-3; D ambiguous. V was clipped by 5 bases and J by 6 bases, with 6 bases between them. Germline V lookup: CDR1 SGHTA, CDR2 FQGNSA. The CDR3 covers 11 residues. Here the CDR3 reads CASSPLDTQYF. CDR3 sequence (DNA): TGTGCCAGCAGCCCTCTGGATACGCAGTATTTT.

This clone has a handful of counts. The chain carries TRBV30 and TRBJ2-2, with 14 bases that match TRBD2. Trimming at V came to 3 bases and at J to 1 base, leaving 1 base not matched to a gene. In germline, CDR1 is GTSNPN, CDR2 SVGIG (reference sequence). The CDR3 totals 16 residues. CDR3 residues: CAWRGLAGENTGELFF. DNA for the CDR3: TGTGCCTGGAGGGGACTAGCGGGGGAGAACACCGGGGAGCTGTTTTTT.

The chain is built from TRBV3-1 (or the pseudogene TRBV3-2) and TRBJ1-2, with TRBD1 matching over 7 bases. CDR3 length: 13 residues. Germline V gene data show CDR1 as LGHDT and CDR2 as YNNKEL (reference sequence). With 9 bases clipped from V and 4 bases from J, the junction kept 8 bases outside the gene matches. The CDR3 DNA is TGTGCCAGTCAAGGGGGCGCCGGCTATGGCTACACCTTC. Protein: CASQGGAGYGYTF.

The chain uses TRBV5-8 and TRBJ2-6; a weak D match, TRBD1 (6 bases). CDR3 length equals 18 residues. Germline CDR1 reads SGHTS; CDR2 reads YDEGEE. Deletions cut 1 base from V and 0 bases from J, with 14 bases between. For the CDR3, the DNA is TGTGCCAGCAGCTTGTGGCAGGGGCCGAGCTCTGGGGCCAACGTCCTGACTTTC. The encoded protein is CASSLWQGPSSGANVLTF. Full variable domain (outside the CDR3, taken from reference TRBV5-8 and TRBJ2-6): EAGVTQSPTHLIKTRGQQATLRCSPISGHTSVYWYQQALGLGLQFLLWYDEGEERNRGNFPPRFSGRQFPNYSSELNVNALELEDSALYLCASSLWQGPSSGANVLTFGAGSRLTVL.

The gene calls are TRBV7-2 and TRBJ2-3, with D possibly matching TRBD1 (6 bases). CDR3 length: 14 residues. Germline-derived CDR1 and CDR2 are SGHTA and FQGNSA. Trimming shortened V by 5 bases and J by 5 bases, and 14 bases separated the two germline ends. The CDR3 DNA sequence: TGTGCCAGCAGCGAGCCTACAGGGAAAGATACGCAGTATTTT. Protein sequence: CASSEPTGKDTQYF.

V usage is TRBV7-2 and J usage is TRBJ2-7; possibly TRBD1 for D (6 bases). The CDR3 covers 15 residues. V was clipped by 5 bases and J by 5 bases, with 19 bases between them. Germline V gene lookup returns CDR1 SGHTA and CDR2 FQGNSA. The CDR3 here is CASSPPHTGRHEQYF. Written as DNA, the CDR3 is TGTGCCAGCAGCCCCCCCCATACAGGGCGCCACGAGCAGTACTTC. The full variable domain, rest sourced from reference TRBV7-2 and TRBJ2-7, is GAGVSQSPSNKVTEKGKDVELRCDPISGHTALYWYRQSLGQGLEFLIYFQGNSAPDKSGLPSDRFSAERTGGSVSTLTIQRTQQEDSAVYLCASSPPHTGRHEQYFGPGTRLTVT.

The chain joins TRBV5-1 to TRBJ1-5; 8 bases are shared with TRBD1. Germline CDR1 and CDR2: SGHRS and YFSETQ. The CDR3 covers 15 residues. V gave up 1 base and J gave up 6 bases; unmatched junction bases: 6. CDR3 DNA sequence: TGCGCCAGCAGCTTGAGCAGGGGGCGCAGTCAGCCCCAGCATTTT. Translated, it gives CASSLSRGRSQPQHF.

The chain uses TRBV6-5 and TRBJ1-6, with D uncertain. This CDR3 comprises 13 residues. V lost 9 bases, J lost 9 bases, and 15 bases lay in between. Germline CDR1 is MNHEY and CDR2 is SVGAGI. The DNA of the CDR3 is TGTGCCAGTCAACGAGGGAGTGGTTCACCCCTCCACTTT. Amino acids: CASQRGSGSPLHF.

The CDR3, as DNA: TGTGCCAGCAGTCCCAGGGACTATGGTACAGATACGCAGTATTTT. It encodes CASSPRDYGTDTQYF. The rearrangement links TRBV6-6 to TRBJ2-3, with TRBD2 identical over 7 bases. Germline V gene sequence: CDR1 MNHNY, CDR2 SVGAGI (reference sequence). V was clipped by 5 bases and J by 3 bases; unmatched bases: 8. This CDR3 has 15 amino acids.

The V gene is TRBV6-5, the J gene TRBJ1-1; 9 positions agree with TRBD1. Germline-derived CDR1 and CDR2 are MNHEY and SVGAGI. The trim removed 4 bases at V and 2 bases at J, leaving 5 bases unmatched. The CDR3 consists of 15 residues. The CDR3, as DNA: TGTGCCAGCAGTTCCGGGACAGGGATTAACACTGAAGCTTTCTTT. Residues: CASSSGTGINTEAFF.

A single count supports this clone. The chain recombines TRBV7-9 with TRBJ2-7; D not certain. The V gene lost 5 bases and the J gene lost 3 bases, with 8 bases spanning the gap. The germline CDR1 and CDR2 sequences are SEHNR and FQNEAQ (reference sequence). CDR3 length: 12 amino acids. The CDR3 reads CASSLLGYEQYF. As DNA, the CDR3 is TGTGCCAGCAGCCTACTCGGCTACGAGCAGTACTTC.

This chain uses TRBV2 with TRBJ2-3; 9 bases line up with TRBD2. J gave up 4 bases and V 6 bases, and 14 bases lay outside the gene matches. Germline V gene data show CDR1 as SNHLY and CDR2 as FYNNEI. CDR3 size: 17 residues. In nucleotides, the CDR3 is TGTGCCAGCAGCCGCCCCCTAGGCGGGGGGGCTCCAGATACGCAGTATTTT. Translated: CASSRPLGGGAPDTQYF.

The chain recombines TRBV4-1 with TRBJ1-1; D is possibly TRBD1 (5 bases). The CDR3 is 14 amino acids. Trimming took 3 bases from V and 7 from J, leaving 15 bases between them. Germline CDR1 and CDR2: MGHRA and YSYEKL. CDR3 sequence: CASSQEQVVGEAFF. The CDR3 DNA sequence: TGCGCCAGCAGCCAGGAACAGGTAGTGGGTGAAGCTTTCTTT.

The V gene is TRBV7-8, the J gene TRBJ1-1, with D possibly matching TRBD1 (6 bases). This CDR3 has 16 amino acids. From germline, CDR1 is SGHVS and CDR2 FQNEAQ. V lost 5 bases to trimming and J lost 4 bases, with 20 bases between them. The CDR3 reads CASSPRRGGAITEAFF. DNA for the CDR3: TGTGCCAGCAGCCCCCGTCGAGGGGGGGCGATCACTGAAGCTTTCTTT.